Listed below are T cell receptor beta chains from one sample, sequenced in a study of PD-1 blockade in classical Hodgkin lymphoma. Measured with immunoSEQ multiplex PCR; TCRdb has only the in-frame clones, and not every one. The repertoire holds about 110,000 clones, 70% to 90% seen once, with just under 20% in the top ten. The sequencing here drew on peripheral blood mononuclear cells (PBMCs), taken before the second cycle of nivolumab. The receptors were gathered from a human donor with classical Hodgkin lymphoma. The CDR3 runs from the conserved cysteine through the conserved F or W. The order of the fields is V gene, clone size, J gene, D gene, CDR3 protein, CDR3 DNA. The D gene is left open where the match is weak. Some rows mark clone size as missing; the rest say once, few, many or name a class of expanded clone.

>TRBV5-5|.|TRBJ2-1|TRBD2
CASEGGTGSYNEQFF
TGTGCCAGCGAGGGAGGGACGGGGTCCTACAATGAGCAGTTCTTC
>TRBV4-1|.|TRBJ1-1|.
CASSQDTDTEAFF
TGCGCCAGCAGCCAAGACACCGACACTGAAGCTTTCTTT
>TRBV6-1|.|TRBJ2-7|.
CASSLQGPPYEQYF
TGTGCCAGCAGCCTACAGGGACCCCCCTACGAGCAGTACTTC
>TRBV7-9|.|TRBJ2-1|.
CASSFLAGTNEQFF
TGTGCCAGCAGCTTTCTCGCGGGTACCAATGAGCAGTTCTTC
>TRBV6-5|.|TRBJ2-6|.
CASMWSGANVLTF
TGTGCCAGCATGTGGTCTGGGGCCAACGTCCTGACTTTC
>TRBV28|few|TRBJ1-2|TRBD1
CASNSGGGYGYTF
TGTGCCAGCAACTCAGGGGGTGGCTATGGCTACACCTTC
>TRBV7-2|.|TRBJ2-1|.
CASAQARHEQFF
TGTGCCAGCGCACAAGCACGCCATGAGCAGTTCTTC
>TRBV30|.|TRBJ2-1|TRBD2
CAWSGTSGIHEQFF
TGTGCCTGGAGCGGGACTAGCGGGATTCATGAGCAGTTCTTC
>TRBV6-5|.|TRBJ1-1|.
CASSYSETVNTEAFF
TGTGCCAGCAGTTACTCGGAGACGGTGAACACTGAAGCTTTCTTT
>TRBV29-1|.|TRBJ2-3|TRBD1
CSVEPTGGSSTDTQYF
TGCAGCGTTGAACCAACAGGGGGAAGTAGCACAGATACGCAGTATTTT
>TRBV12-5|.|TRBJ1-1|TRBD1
CASGLWTGGTEAFF
TGTGCTAGTGGTTTATGGACAGGGGGCACTGAAGCTTTCTTT
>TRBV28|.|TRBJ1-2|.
CASSLTLWDYTF
TGTGCCAGCAGTTTAACGCTATGGGACTACACCTTC
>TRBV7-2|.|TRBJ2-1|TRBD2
CASSGTSGRHNEQFF
TGTGCCAGCAGCGGAACTAGCGGTCGACACAATGAGCAGTTCTTC
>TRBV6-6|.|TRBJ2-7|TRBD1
CASSYSDRGYEQYF
TGTGCCAGCAGTTACTCTGACAGGGGCTACGAGCAGTACTTC
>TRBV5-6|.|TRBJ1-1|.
CASRRYRVALPEAFF
TGTGCCAGCAGAAGATACAGGGTTGCCCTCCCTGAAGCTTTCTTT
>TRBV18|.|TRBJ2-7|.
CASSPGGPGEQYF
TGTGCCAGCTCACCAGGGGGCCCGGGGGAGCAGTACTTC
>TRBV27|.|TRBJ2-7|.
CASSSGQGYEQYF
TGTGCCAGCAGCTCGGGGCAGGGATACGAGCAGTACTTC
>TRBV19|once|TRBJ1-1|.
CASSIIVGFTSVRNTEAFF
TGTGCCAGTAGTATAATCGTCGGGTTTACGTCAGTAAGGAACACTGAAGCTTTCTTT
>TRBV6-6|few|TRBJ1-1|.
CASAEGQNTEAFF
TGTGCCAGCGCTGAGGGACAAAACACTGAAGCTTTCTTT